Listed below are T cell receptor beta chains from one sample, sequenced in a study of shared T cell receptors in the human thymus. Clones were sequenced by immunoSEQ multiplex PCR, and TCRdb holds only the in-frame ones, with some missing. The sample consists of about 610,000 clones, approximately 88% of them appearing once. These sequences were also reported in another study, on human thymus T cells.

Sequenced: thymocytes. The receptors were gathered from a boy younger than two with a congenital heart defect. The CDR3 runs from the conserved cysteine through the conserved F or W.

j_call v_call cdr3_aa
TRBJ2-5 TRBV9 CASSVGSSEQETQYF
TRBJ1-4 TRBV27 CASSFTGTGNEKLFF
TRBJ2-7 TRBV27 CASVGSGRSYEQYF
TRBJ2-1 TRBV27 CASSLGRQGREQFF
TRBJ2-7 TRBV7-6 CASSLAAGSYEQYF
TRBJ2-3 TRBV4-3 CASSQFLGLASGRRYPPDTQYF
TRBJ1-5 TRBV9 CASSVGPDSNQPQHF
TRBJ2-1 TRBV5-1 CASSATRTSDEQFF
TRBJ1-6 TRBV29-1 CSGGSPLHF
TRBJ2-5 TRBV5-8 CASSLGPTQETQYF
TRBJ1-2 TRBV6-6 CASSYLAGIGYGYTF
TRBJ2-7 TRBV5-4 CASSSGVSYEQYF
TRBJ2-7 TRBV6-1 CASSEKGLAGGYSYEQYF
TRBJ2-1 TRBV5-1 CASSFWLAGGDSYNEQFF
TRBJ2-3 TRBV7-2 CASSCLRTSGRASTDTQYF
TRBJ2-7 TRBV19 CASSMPRGPKVEQYF
TRBJ1-5 TRBV30 CAWSVALTGQGAGVTGQPQHF